This T cell receptor beta chain was captured in a study of blood T cell repertoires in COVID-19. This clone showed up just a few times. Germline V gives CDR1 SGHRS, CDR2 YFSETQ. This CDR3 region has 18 residues. Trimming stripped 3 bases from V and 0 bases from J, with 20 bases between. Some clones are missing from TCRdb's copy, which holds only in-frame ones; the method was immunoSEQ multiplex PCR. The sample includes 45,000 to 60,000 clones, 89% of them seen just once. The sequenced sample consisted of peripheral blood. V gene TRBV5-1 combines with J gene TRBJ2-3, with D perhaps matching TRBD1 (6 bases). This clonotype was sampled from a human donor in a cohort sampled during active COVID-19. The DNA of the CDR3 is TGCGCCAGCAGCTATTATTACAGGGAGCCGAGTAGCACAGATACGCAGTATTTT. It is translated as CASSYYYREPSSTDTQYF.